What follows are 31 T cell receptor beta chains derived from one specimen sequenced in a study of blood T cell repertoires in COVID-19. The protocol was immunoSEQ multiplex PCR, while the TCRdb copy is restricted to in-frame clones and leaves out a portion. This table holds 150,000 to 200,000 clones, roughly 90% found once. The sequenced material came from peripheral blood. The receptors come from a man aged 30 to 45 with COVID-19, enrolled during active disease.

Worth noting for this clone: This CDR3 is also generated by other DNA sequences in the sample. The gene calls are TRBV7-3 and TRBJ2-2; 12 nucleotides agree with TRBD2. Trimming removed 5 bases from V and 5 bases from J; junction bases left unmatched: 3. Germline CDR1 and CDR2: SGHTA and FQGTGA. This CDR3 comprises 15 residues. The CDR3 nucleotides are TGTGCCAGCAGCCCCGGACTAGCGGGAACCGGGGAGCTGTTTTTT. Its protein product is CASSPGLAGTGELFF.

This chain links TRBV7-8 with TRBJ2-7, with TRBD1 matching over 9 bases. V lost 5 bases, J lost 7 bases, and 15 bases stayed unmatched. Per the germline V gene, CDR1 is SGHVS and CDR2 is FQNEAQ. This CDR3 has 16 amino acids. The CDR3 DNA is TGTGCCAGCAGCGCCGTGGGACAGGGAGGCGCATCAGAGCAGTACTTC. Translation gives CASSAVGQGGASEQYF.

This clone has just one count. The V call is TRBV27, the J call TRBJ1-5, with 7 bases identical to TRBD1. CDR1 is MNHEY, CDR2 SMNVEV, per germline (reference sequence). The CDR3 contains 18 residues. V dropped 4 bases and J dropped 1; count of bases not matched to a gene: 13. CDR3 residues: CASSSRQGGRSSNQPQHF. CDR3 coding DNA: TGTGCCAGCAGTTCACGACAGGGTGGTAGGTCGAGCAATCAGCCCCAGCATTTT.

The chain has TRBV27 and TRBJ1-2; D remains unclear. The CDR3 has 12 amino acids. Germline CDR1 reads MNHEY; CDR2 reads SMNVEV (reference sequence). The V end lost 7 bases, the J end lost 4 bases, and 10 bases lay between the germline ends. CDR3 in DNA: TGTGCCAGCAAAGGTGACATCTATGGCTACACCTTC. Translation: CASKGDIYGYTF.

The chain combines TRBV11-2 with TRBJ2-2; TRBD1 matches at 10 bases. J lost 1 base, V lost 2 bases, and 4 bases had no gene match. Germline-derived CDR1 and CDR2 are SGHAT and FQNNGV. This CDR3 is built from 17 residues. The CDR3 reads CASSLQWTGGNTGELFF. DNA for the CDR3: TGTGCCAGCAGCTTACAATGGACAGGGGGGAACACCGGGGAGCTGTTTTTT.

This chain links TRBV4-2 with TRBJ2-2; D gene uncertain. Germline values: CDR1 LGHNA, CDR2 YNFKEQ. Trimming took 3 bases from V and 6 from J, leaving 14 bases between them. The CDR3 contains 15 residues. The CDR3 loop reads CASSQGIQTAGELFF. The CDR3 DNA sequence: TGTGCCAGCAGCCAGGGCATACAGACCGCCGGGGAGCTGTTTTTT.

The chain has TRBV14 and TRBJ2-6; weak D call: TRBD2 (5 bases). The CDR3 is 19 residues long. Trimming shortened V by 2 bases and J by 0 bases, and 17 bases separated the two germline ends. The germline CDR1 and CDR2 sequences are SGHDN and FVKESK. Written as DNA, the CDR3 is TGTGCCAGCAGCCAATACGCCGGGAACTTTCTCTCTGGGGCCAACGTCCTGACTTTC. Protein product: CASSQYAGNFLSGANVLTF. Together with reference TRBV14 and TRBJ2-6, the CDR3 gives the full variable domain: EAGVTQFPSHSVIEKGQTVTLRCDPISGHDNLYWYRRVMGKEIKFLLHFVKESKQDESGMPNNRFLAERTGGTYSTLKVQPAELEDSGVYFCASSQYAGNFLSGANVLTFGAGSRLTVL.

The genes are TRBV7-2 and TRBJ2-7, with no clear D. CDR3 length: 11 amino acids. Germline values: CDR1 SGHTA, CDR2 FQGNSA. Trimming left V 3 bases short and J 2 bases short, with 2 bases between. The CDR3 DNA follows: TGTGCCAGCAGCTTTACCTACGAGCAGTACTTC. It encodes CASSFTYEQYF.

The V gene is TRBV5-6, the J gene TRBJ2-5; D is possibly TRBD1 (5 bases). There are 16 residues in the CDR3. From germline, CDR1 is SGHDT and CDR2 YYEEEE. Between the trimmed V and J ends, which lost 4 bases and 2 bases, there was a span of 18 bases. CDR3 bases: TGTGCCAGCAGCCACCTAACGACAGAGCAACAAGAGACCCAGTACTTC. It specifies CASSHLTTEQQETQYF.

The CDR3 DNA sequence: TGTGCCAGCAGTCCCTACCGGTGGTACGAGCAGTACTTC. As protein: CASSPYRWYEQYF. The rearrangement joins TRBV28 to TRBJ2-7; D not certain. Germline lookup yields CDR1 MDHEN and CDR2 SYDVKM. V shed 5 bases and J shed 4 bases, with 12 bases lying between them. The CDR3 covers 13 residues.

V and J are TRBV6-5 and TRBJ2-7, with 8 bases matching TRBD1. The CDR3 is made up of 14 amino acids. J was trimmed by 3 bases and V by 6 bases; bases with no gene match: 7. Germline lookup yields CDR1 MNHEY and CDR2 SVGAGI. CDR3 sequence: CASRTGTGVYEQYF. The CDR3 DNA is TGTGCCAGCAGAACCGGGACAGGAGTCTACGAGCAGTACTTC.

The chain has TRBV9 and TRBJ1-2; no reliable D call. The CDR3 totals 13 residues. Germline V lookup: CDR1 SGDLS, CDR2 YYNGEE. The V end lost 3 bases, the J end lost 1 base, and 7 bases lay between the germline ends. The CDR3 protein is CASSGFGNYGYTF. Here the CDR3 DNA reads TGTGCCAGCAGCGGGTTCGGTAACTATGGCTACACCTTC.

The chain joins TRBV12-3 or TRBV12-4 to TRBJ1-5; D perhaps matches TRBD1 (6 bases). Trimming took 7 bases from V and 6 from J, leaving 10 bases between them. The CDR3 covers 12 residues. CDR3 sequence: CASTTGFQPQHF. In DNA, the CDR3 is TGTGCCAGCACAACAGGGTTTCAGCCCCAGCATTTT.

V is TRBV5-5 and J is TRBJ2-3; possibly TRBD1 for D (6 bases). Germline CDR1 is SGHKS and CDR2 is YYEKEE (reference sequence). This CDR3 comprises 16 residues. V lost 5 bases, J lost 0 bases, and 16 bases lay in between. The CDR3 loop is CASRIRAGASTDTQYF. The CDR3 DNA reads TGTGCCAGCAGGATTAGAGCAGGGGCTAGCACAGATACGCAGTATTTT.

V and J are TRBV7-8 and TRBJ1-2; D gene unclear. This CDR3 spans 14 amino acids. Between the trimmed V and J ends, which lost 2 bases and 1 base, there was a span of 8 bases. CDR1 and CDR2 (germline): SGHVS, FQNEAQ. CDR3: CASSLNRDNYGYTF. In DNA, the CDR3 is TGTGCCAGCAGCTTAAATAGAGATAACTATGGCTACACCTTC.

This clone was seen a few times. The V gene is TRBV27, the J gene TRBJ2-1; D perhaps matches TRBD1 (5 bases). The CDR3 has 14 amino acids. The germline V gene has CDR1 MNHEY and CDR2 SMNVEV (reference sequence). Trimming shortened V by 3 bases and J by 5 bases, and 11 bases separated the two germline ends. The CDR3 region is CASSLLAGHNEQFF. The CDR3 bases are TGTGCCAGCAGTTTGTTGGCAGGGCACAATGAGCAGTTCTTC.

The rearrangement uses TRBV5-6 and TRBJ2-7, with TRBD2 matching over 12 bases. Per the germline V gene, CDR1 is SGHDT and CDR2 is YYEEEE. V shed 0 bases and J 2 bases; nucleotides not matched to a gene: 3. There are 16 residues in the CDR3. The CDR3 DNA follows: TGTGCCAGCAGCTTGGCTAGCGGGAGGGGGGCCTACGAGCAGTACTTC. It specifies CASSLASGRGAYEQYF.

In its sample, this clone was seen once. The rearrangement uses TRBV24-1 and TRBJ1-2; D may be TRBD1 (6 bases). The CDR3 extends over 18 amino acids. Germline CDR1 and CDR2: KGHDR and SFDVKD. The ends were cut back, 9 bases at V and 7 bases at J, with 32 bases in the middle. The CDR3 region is CATPQQPTDGVSQGGYTF. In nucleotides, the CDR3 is TGTGCCACCCCTCAACAACCGACTGATGGGGTGTCACAGGGTGGCTACACCTTC.

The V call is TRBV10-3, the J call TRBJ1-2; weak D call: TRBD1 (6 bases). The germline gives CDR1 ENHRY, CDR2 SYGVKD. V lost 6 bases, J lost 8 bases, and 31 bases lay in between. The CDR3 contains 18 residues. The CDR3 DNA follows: TGTGCCATCAGCCAATCGGGGATCTTAAACACAGGGATGAAAGGCTACACCTTC. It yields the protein CAISQSGILNTGMKGYTF.

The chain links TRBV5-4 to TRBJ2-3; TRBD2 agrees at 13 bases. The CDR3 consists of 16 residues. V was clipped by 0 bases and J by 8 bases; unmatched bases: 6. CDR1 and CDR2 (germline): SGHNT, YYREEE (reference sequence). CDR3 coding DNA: TGTGCCAGCAGCTTGGCCGGGACTAGCGGGATTGCTACGCAGTATTTT. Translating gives CASSLAGTSGIATQYF.

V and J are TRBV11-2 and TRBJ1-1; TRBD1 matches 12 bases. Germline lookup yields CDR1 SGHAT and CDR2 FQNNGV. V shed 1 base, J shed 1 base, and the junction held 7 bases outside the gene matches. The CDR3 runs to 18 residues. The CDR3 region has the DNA TGTGCCAGCAGCTTAGCCGGGGACAGGGGGCGGACGAACACTGAAGCTTTCTTT. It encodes CASSLAGDRGRTNTEAFF.

CDR3 region: CAISAGTSGLDTQYF. The CDR3, as DNA: TGTGCCATCAGCGCCGGGACTAGCGGATTAGATACGCAGTATTTT. This chain links TRBV10-3 with TRBJ2-3; 11 bases are shared with TRBD2. J gave up 5 bases and V 6 bases, and 7 bases lay outside the gene matches. CDR1 ENHRY and CDR2 SYGVKD come from the germline V gene. The CDR3 has 15 amino acids.

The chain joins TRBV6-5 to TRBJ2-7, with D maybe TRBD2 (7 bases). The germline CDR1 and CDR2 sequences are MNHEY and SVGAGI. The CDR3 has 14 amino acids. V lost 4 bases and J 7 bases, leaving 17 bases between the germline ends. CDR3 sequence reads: CASSSPRGADEQYF. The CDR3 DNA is TGTGCCAGCAGTTCCCCACGGGGGGCGGATGAGCAGTACTTC.

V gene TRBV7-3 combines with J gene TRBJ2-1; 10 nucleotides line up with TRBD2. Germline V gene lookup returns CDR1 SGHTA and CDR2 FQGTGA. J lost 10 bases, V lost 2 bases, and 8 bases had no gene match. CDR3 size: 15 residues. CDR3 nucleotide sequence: TGTGCCAGCAGCTTATTAGCGGGAGGCTCCGGGGAGCAGTTCTTC. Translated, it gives CASSLLAGGSGEQFF.

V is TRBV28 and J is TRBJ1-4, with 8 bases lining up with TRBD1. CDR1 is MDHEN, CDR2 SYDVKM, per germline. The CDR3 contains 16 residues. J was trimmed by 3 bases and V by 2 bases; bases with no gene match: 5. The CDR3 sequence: CASSLRGQGSNEKLFF. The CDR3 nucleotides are TGTGCCAGCAGTTTACGCGGACAGGGATCTAATGAAAAACTGTTTTTT. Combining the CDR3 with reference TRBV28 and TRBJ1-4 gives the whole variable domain DVKVTQSSRYLVKRTGEKVFLECVQDMDHENMFWYRQDPGLGLRLIYFSYDVKMKEKGDIPEGYSVSREKKERFSLILESASTNQTSMYLCASSLRGQGSNEKLFFGSGTQLSVL.

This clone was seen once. In nucleotides, the CDR3 is TGTGCCAGCAGTTTATCGTTTGTCACAGGGAGGGAGTTCTTC. It translates to CASSLSFVTGREFF. The chain couples TRBV27 to TRBJ2-1; possibly TRBD2 for D (7 bases). Germline values: CDR1 MNHEY, CDR2 SMNVEV (reference sequence). V shed 0 bases and J shed 14 bases, with 17 bases lying between them. The CDR3 totals 14 residues.

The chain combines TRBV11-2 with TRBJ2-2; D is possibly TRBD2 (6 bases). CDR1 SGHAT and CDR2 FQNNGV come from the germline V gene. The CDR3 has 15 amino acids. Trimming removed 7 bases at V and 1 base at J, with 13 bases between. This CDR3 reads CASTLWGENTGELFF. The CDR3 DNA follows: TGTGCCAGCACCCTCTGGGGGGAGAACACCGGGGAGCTGTTTTTT.

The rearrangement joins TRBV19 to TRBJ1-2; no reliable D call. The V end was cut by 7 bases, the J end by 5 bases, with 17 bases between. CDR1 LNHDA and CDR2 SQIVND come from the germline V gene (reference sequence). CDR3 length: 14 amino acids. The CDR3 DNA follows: TGTGCCAGTACTATGGAGGGAAGGCTTTATGGCTACACCTTC. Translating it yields CASTMEGRLYGYTF.

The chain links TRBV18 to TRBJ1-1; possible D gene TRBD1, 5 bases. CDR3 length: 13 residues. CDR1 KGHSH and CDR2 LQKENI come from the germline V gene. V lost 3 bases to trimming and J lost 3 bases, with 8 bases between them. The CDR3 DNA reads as TGTGCCAGCTCACCGATGACAGACACTGAAGCTTTCTTT. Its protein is CASSPMTDTEAFF.

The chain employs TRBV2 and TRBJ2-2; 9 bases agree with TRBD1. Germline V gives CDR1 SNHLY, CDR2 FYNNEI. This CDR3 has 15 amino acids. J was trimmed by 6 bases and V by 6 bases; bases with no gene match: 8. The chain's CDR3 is CASSLNTGGAGELFF. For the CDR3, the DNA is TGTGCCAGCAGCCTCAATACAGGGGGCGCCGGGGAGCTGTTTTTT.

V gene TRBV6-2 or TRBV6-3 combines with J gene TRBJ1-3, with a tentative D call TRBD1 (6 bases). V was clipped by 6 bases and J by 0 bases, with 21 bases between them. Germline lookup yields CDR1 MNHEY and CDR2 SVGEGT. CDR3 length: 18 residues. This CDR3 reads CASSPRQDPIYSGNTIYF. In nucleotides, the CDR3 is TGTGCCAGCAGCCCCAGACAGGATCCTATCTACTCTGGAAACACCATATATTTT.